These 21 T cell receptor beta chains originate from one sample sequenced in a study of T cells in Graves' hyperthyroidism and ophthalmopathy. What was amplified from RNA transcripts were TCR beta CDR3 regions. The HTBI primer set was used in a first-round RT-PCR of the TCR CDR3. TCRdb passed the multiplex PCR reads through MiXCR, listing each CDR3 protein once. The profile shows 750,000 to 950,000 distinct CDR3 sequences, 38% of them singletons. The sample was blood. These receptors all come from a man aged 18-30 years with Graves' hyperthyroidism.

The gene calls are TRBV7-2 and TRBJ1-6; D is undetermined. The V end lost 4 bases, the J end lost 6 bases, and 16 bases lay between the germline ends. The CDR3 is 16 amino acids. CDR1 and CDR2 (germline): SGHTA, FQGNSA. The CDR3 nucleotides read TGTGCCAGCAGCTCAGTCGCGGGATACGGTAATTCACCCCTCCACTTT. This sequence encodes CASSSVAGYGNSPLHF.

Ten or more counts support this clonotype. The rearrangement uses TRBV25-1 and TRBJ1-1; 7 nucleotides agree with TRBD1. The CDR3 totals 17 residues. V was pared by 2 bases and J by 1 base, with 10 bases of the junction left unmatched. Germline V gene data show CDR1 as MGHDK and CDR2 as SYGVNS. This CDR3 reads CASSELSRDSKNTEAFF. The CDR3 bases are TGTGCCAGCAGTGAACTATCCAGGGACAGCAAGAACACTGAAGCTTTCTTT.

The rearrangement links TRBV5-1 to TRBJ2-7; the match to TRBD1 covers 11 bases. The V gene's germline CDR1 is SGHRS and CDR2 YFSETQ. The junction had 6 bases not matched to a gene; V was cut back by 7 bases and J by 3 bases. CDR3 length: 14 residues. CDR3 nucleotides: TGCGCCAGCCAGGGACAGGGGGGCAGCTACGAGCAGTACTTC. It is translated as CASQGQGGSYEQYF.

J is TRBJ1-2 and V is TRBV6-5; 12 bases match TRBD1. From germline, CDR1 is MNHEY and CDR2 SVGAGI. The CDR3 length is 16 residues. V was pared by 6 bases and J by 6 bases, with 11 bases of the junction left unmatched. The CDR3 protein is CASSQGQGAQGHGYTF. In DNA form, the CDR3 reads TGTGCCAGCAGCCAGGGACAGGGGGCGCAGGGCCATGGCTACACCTTC.

This clonotype came up a few times. The chain links TRBV20-1 to TRBJ1-1, with D perhaps matching TRBD1 (5 bases). The V gene's germline CDR1 is DFQATT and CDR2 SNEGSKA (reference sequence). This CDR3 is 15 amino acids long. Trimming cost V 6 bases and J 0 bases, with 17 bases left between them. As DNA, the CDR3 is TGCAGTGCCAGGGACGCCACCTACATGAACACTGAAGCTTTCTTT. As protein: CSARDATYMNTEAFF.

Only a few counts were recorded for this clonotype. The rearrangement uses TRBV4-2 and TRBJ2-7; D may be TRBD1 or TRBD2 (5 bases each). Germline CDR1 reads LGHNA; CDR2 reads YNFKEQ. The CDR3 consists of 11 residues. Trimming took off 4 bases at V and 6 bases at J, with 7 bases between the two ends. The CDR3 reads CASSRGVEQYF. Written as DNA, the CDR3 is TGTGCCAGCAGCCGAGGGGTCGAGCAGTACTTC.

There are a few counts of this clonotype. The chain joins TRBV9 to TRBJ1-4; tentative D call: TRBD1 (6 bases). Trimming took off 5 bases at V and 8 bases at J, with 19 bases between the two ends. Germline V gene sequence: CDR1 SGDLS, CDR2 YYNGEE. This CDR3 comprises 15 residues. CDR3: CASSYSRQAGEKLFF. The CDR3 DNA follows: TGTGCCAGCAGTTACTCTCGACAGGCGGGCGAAAAACTGTTTTTT. Full variable domain (outside the CDR3, taken from reference TRBV9 and TRBJ1-4): DSGVTQTPKHLITATGQRVTLRCSPRSGDLSVYWYQQSLDQGLQFLIQYYNGEERAKGNILERFSAQQFPDLHSELNLSSLELGDSALYFCASSYSRQAGEKLFFGSGTQLSVL.

There are many counts of this clonotype. The chain combines TRBV9 with TRBJ1-1; D is unresolved. There are 9 residues in the CDR3. Germline-derived CDR1 and CDR2 are SGDLS and YYNGEE. V was clipped by 5 bases and J by 7 bases, with 3 bases between them. The CDR3 is CASRGEAFF. In DNA, the CDR3 is TGTGCCAGCAGGGGTGAAGCTTTCTTT.

This clonotype was seen repeatedly, ten times or more. The chain links TRBV20-1 to TRBJ1-1, with TRBD1 identical over 7 bases. Trimming cost V 4 bases and J 6 bases; bases outside gene matches: 5. The CDR3 loop spans 12 amino acids. Germline V gives CDR1 DFQATT, CDR2 SNEGSKA (reference sequence). Here the CDR3 reads CSATTGIAEAFF. CDR3 nucleotide sequence: TGCAGTGCTACGACAGGGATCGCTGAAGCTTTCTTT.

To note about this clonotype: A much larger clone lies one base from this, so it may be a read error. This chain joins TRBV29-1 and TRBJ1-2, with 9 positions matching TRBD1. Germline values: CDR1 SQVTM, CDR2 ANQGSEA. The trim removed 4 bases at V and 4 bases at J, leaving 4 bases unmatched. The CDR3 runs 13 residues. CDR3 amino acids: CSVGTGELYGYTF. The CDR3 region has the DNA TGCAGCGTTGGGACAGGGGAGCTCTATGGCTACACCTTC.

V and J are TRBV5-1 and TRBJ2-7; D unresolved. There are 15 residues in the CDR3. V dropped 0 bases and J dropped 0 bases, with 10 bases sitting between them. The germline gives CDR1 SGHRS, CDR2 YFSETQ. For the CDR3, the DNA is TGCGCCAGCAGCTTGGAGGGCCGAATCTCCTACGAGCAGTACTTC. The encoded protein is CASSLEGRISYEQYF.

The J gene is TRBJ2-3, the V gene TRBV5-1; 7 nucleotides line up with TRBD1. Trimming cost V 4 bases and J 2 bases; bases outside gene matches: 4. The CDR3 is 14 residues long. Germline assignment: CDR1 SGHRS and CDR2 YFSETQ. CDR3: CASSQGQITDTQYF. The CDR3 DNA reads as TGCGCCAGCAGCCAGGGACAGATCACAGATACGCAGTATTTT.

The V and J genes are TRBV12-3 or TRBV12-4 and TRBJ2-7, with a tentative D call TRBD2 (5 bases). The CDR3 has 14 amino acids. The V and J ends lost 7 bases and 6 bases respectively, with 19 bases between them. In DNA form, the CDR3 reads TGTGCCAGCACTCCCACCGGGGTTACGGGCGAGCAGTACTTC. Translated: CASTPTGVTGEQYF.

This clonotype was counted ten times or more. One junction end disagrees with the germline gene, perhaps due to a read error. This chain uses TRBV2 with TRBJ2-5, with TRBD2 matching over 10 bases. CDR1 and CDR2 (germline): SNHLY, FYNNEI. The CDR3 contains 17 residues. The CDR3 reads CASSDAIATSGKEIQYF. As DNA, the CDR3 is TGTGCCAGCAGTGACGCAATCGCCACTAGCGGGAAAGAGATCCAGTACTTC.

The chain joins TRBV6-5 to TRBJ1-1; 8 nucleotides agree with TRBD1. J was trimmed by 4 bases and V by 5 bases; bases with no gene match: 15. This CDR3 region has 17 residues. In germline, CDR1 is MNHEY, CDR2 SVGAGI. CDR3 protein: CASSDGTGAHLGTEAFF. The CDR3 region has the DNA TGTGCCAGCAGTGACGGGACAGGTGCTCATCTCGGCACTGAAGCTTTCTTT.

This chain joins TRBV20-1 and TRBJ2-5; tentative D call: TRBD1 (6 bases). V was shortened by 1 base and J by 0 bases, with 21 bases between the two germline ends. Germline CDR1 reads DFQATT; CDR2 reads SNEGSKA (reference sequence). The CDR3 covers 18 residues. CDR3 coding DNA: TGCAGTGCTAGAGCGGACAGCCGACTTATTGTGTACCAAGAGACCCAGTACTTC. It translates to CSARADSRLIVYQETQYF.

This clonotype was found a few times. This rearrangement joins TRBV9 to TRBJ2-5; D remains ambiguous. The ends were cut back, 0 bases at V and 5 bases at J, with 14 bases in the middle. Germline CDR1 reads SGDLS; CDR2 reads YYNGEE. The CDR3 contains 15 residues. For the CDR3, the DNA is TGTGCCAGCAGCGTAGAAGGCCACCCCCGGGAGACCCAGTACTTC. Translation gives CASSVEGHPRETQYF.

The J gene is TRBJ2-7, the V gene TRBV6-5, with D perhaps assigned TRBD1 or TRBD2 (5 bases each). V lost 8 bases, J lost 7 bases, and 24 bases lay in between. Per the germline V gene, CDR1 is MNHEY and CDR2 is SVGAGI. CDR3 size: 15 residues. In DNA, the CDR3 is TGTGCCAGCCGATTCTCCGGGACCCAGGTGGGAGAGCAGTACTTC. Translating gives CASRFSGTQVGEQYF.

The CDR3 DNA reads TGTGCCATCAGGATGGGACCTGAAACTGGAAACACCATATATTTT. Its protein is CAIRMGPETGNTIYF. The chain uses TRBV10-3 and TRBJ1-3, with D perhaps matching TRBD1 (5 bases). Trimming shortened V by 6 bases and J by 2 bases, and 14 bases separated the two germline ends. Per the germline V gene, CDR1 is ENHRY and CDR2 is SYGVKD. The CDR3 covers 15 residues.

In this sample, this clonotype turned up once. The V gene is TRBV10-3, the J gene TRBJ1-1; 7 nucleotides align to TRBD1. This CDR3 contains 14 residues. CDR1 ENHRY and CDR2 SYGVKD come from the germline V gene. The V gene end was trimmed by 7 bases and the J gene end by 4 bases; junction bases not matched to a gene: 9. This chain's CDR3 is CAITDDRVSTEAFF. The CDR3 DNA sequence: TGTGCCATCACCGATGACAGGGTGTCCACTGAAGCTTTCTTT.

The chain combines TRBV25-1 with TRBJ2-7; the match to TRBD1 covers 8 bases. From germline, CDR1 is MGHDK and CDR2 SYGVNS. CDR3 length: 14 residues. Trimming cost V 8 bases and J 1 base; bases outside gene matches: 7. The CDR3 protein is CASLLRDRSYEQYF. The CDR3 DNA follows: TGTGCCAGCTTACTCCGGGACAGGTCCTACGAGCAGTACTTC.